This T cell receptor beta chain was observed in a study of cytomegalovirus exposure and HLA in healthy donors. Whole-study findings and limits: The dataset shows that most TCR sequences were rare, while some public TCRs occurred in many donors. The authors later found HLA-associated TCR beta chains more clonally expanded than equally common others. Among donors in an Asian-associated ancestry cluster, a later analysis reportedly found fewer N-insertions than the roughly 700-donor mean. A few CMV-associated chains proved CMV antigen-specific in vitro.

The germline V gene encodes CDR1 LNHDA and CDR2 SQIVND (reference sequence). This CDR3 is built from 16 residues. The trim removed 4 bases at V and 5 bases at J, leaving 10 bases unmatched. In the PCR, 60 Vbeta and 13 Jbeta primers were used. Repertoires were generated with immunoSEQ multiplex PCR, while TCRdb's copy carries only in-frame clones and drops some. Here the sample spans roughly 110,000 clones, around 67% being singletons. This clone was counted a few times. No antigen is known for it. The sample was PBMCs. The chain is built from TRBV19 and TRBJ1-4; TRBD1 aligns across 7 bases. This TCR derives from a woman in her thirties or forties in good health and CMV-seropositive. CDR3 DNA: TGTGCCAGTAGTAGCCCCCCGGGACAGAACAATGAAAAACTGTTTTTT. Translation: CASSSPPGQNNEKLFF.